One sample yielded the 18 T cell receptor beta chains listed below, sequenced in a study of CXCR3-negative and CXCR3-positive naive CD8 T cells. Preparation of TRB cDNA libraries relied on 5' RACE carrying UMI labels. Each CDR3 protein gets one entry in TCRdb, which reprocessed the 5' RACE reads and gives no DNA. The data show fewer than 80,000 distinct CDR3 sequences, and the top ten clones hold 4.3%. Sequencing was performed on naive CXCR3- CD8+ T cells from blood. Noted subset: CD45RO-CCR7+CD27+CD95- naive CD8+ T cells lacking CXCR3 (TNR3-). These receptors all stem from a human donor in good health. Some clones in this sample may be carry-over from other donors' samples.

The rearrangement uses TRBV5-1 and TRBJ2-7. The CDR3 runs to 14 residues. In germline, CDR1 is SGHRS, CDR2 YFSETQ. CDR3 region: CASRGHVGSYEQYF.

J is TRBJ1-4 and V is TRBV4-3. CDR1 and CDR2 (germline): LGHNA, YSLEER. The CDR3 has 16 amino acids. The CDR3 spells CASSQDPPGLREKLFF.

The chain uses TRBV20-1 and TRBJ2-1; TCRdb reports TRBD2, a call that lacks DNA to check it against. Germline assignment: CDR1 DFQATT and CDR2 SNEGSKA (reference sequence). CDR3 size: 18 residues. CDR3 in amino acids: CSARDIASGSISYNEQFF.

The chain joins TRBV7-9 to TRBJ2-1; TCRdb proposes TRBD1, but this gene call is untestable without DNA. This CDR3 contains 15 residues. CDR1 is SEHNR and CDR2 is FQNEAQ in the germline V gene (reference sequence). The CDR3 loop is CASSSSGGSYNEQFF.

The rearrangement joins TRBV12-3 or TRBV12-4 to TRBJ1-2; the D call of TRBD1 rests on TCRdb alone, since no DNA is present to check it. This CDR3 is built from 16 residues. The CDR3 region is CASSPFGAESNYGYTF.

The chain employs TRBV7-8 and TRBJ2-2. CDR1 is SGHVS, CDR2 FQNEAQ, per germline. The CDR3 extends over 14 amino acids. The CDR3 reads CASSLDGDTGELFF.

The gene calls are TRBV5-1 and TRBJ2-7; TCRdb's assignment of TRBD1 cannot be checked, as there is no DNA. Germline V gene lookup returns CDR1 SGHRS and CDR2 YFSETQ. The CDR3 totals 14 residues. The CDR3 is CASSSSQGSYEQYF.

The CDR3 is CSVVSSEGIVSAEQYF. V is TRBV29-1 and J is TRBJ2-7; lacking DNA, the TRBD2 call made by TCRdb goes unchecked. This CDR3 is built from 16 residues. Per the germline V gene, CDR1 is SQVTM and CDR2 is ANQGSEA.

The V call is TRBV20-1, the J call TRBJ2-7; TCRdb's D gene call, TRBD1, goes unchecked for lack of DNA. CDR3 length: 15 amino acids. The germline V gene encodes CDR1 DFQATT and CDR2 SNEGSKA (reference sequence). The CDR3: CSASFPGALSYEQYF.

The chain recombines TRBV6-5 with TRBJ2-1; TCRdb reports TRBD1, a call that lacks DNA to check it against. Germline-derived CDR1 and CDR2 are MNHEY and SVGAGI. The CDR3 length is 16 residues. The CDR3 region is CASSYSTGGSHNEQFF.

The chain couples TRBV14 to TRBJ2-2; TCRdb proposes TRBD2, but this gene call is untestable without DNA. The CDR3 consists of 17 residues. From germline, CDR1 is SGHDN and CDR2 FVKESK. CDR3: CASSQALGGAVTGELFF. Using reference TRBV14 and TRBJ2-2 for the parts outside the CDR3, the full variable domain is EAGVTQFPSHSVIEKGQTVTLRCDPISGHDNLYWYRRVMGKEIKFLLHFVKESKQDESGMPNNRFLAERTGGTYSTLKVQPAELEDSGVYFCASSQALGGAVTGELFFGEGSRLTVL.

This chain links TRBV29-1 with TRBJ2-7. Germline CDR1 and CDR2: SQVTM and ANQGSEA. The CDR3 has 13 amino acids. The CDR3 loop reads CSVEGENSYEQYF.

This chain connects TRBV29-1 to TRBJ2-7. This CDR3 spans 14 amino acids. Germline V gene data show CDR1 as SQVTM and CDR2 as ANQGSEA. The CDR3: CSVLGFSTTYEQYF.

The J gene is TRBJ1-5, the V gene TRBV13. Looked up from germline, CDR1 is PRHDT and CDR2 is FYEKMQ (reference sequence). The CDR3 length is 13 residues. CDR3: CASSSRRNQPQHF.

The genes are TRBV7-9 and TRBJ2-7. CDR1 is SEHNR, CDR2 FQNEAQ, per germline (reference sequence). This CDR3 region has 14 residues. The CDR3 here is CASSPKVLPYEQYF.

The CDR3 sequence: CSASSGGATEAFF. V usage is TRBV20-1 and J usage is TRBJ1-1. Germline V gene sequence: CDR1 DFQATT, CDR2 SNEGSKA (reference sequence). This CDR3 is 13 amino acids long.

The V and J genes are TRBV7-6 and TRBJ2-5; the D call of TRBD1 rests on TCRdb alone, since no DNA is present to check it. The CDR3 totals 16 residues. Per the germline V gene, CDR1 is SGHVS and CDR2 is FNYEAQ. Here the CDR3 reads CASSLLGTGGAETQYF.

The chain couples TRBV28 to TRBJ1-1; TCRdb reports TRBD1, a call that lacks DNA to check it against. Germline CDR1 reads MDHEN; CDR2 reads SYDVKM. This CDR3 has 14 residues. The CDR3: CASSPRVGNTEAFF.